These 20 T cell receptor beta chains came from one sample sequenced in a study of OX40 agonist ivuxolimab in advanced cancers. The library was generated by the immunoSEQ multiplex PCR assay. The immuneACCESS repertoire file appears here via TCRdb, limited to in-frame rearrangements. These files lack a portion of the clones; in checked studies, under half of the deficit traces to unresolved V genes, and the cause of the others is not known. The sample table contains 65,000 to 90,000 clones; only one count was recorded for approximately 86% of them. The ten largest clones add up to 0.6% to 0.75% of the sample. The sample in question was CD4+ or CD8+ T cells sorted from blood, obtained in a trial of the OX40 agonist ivuxolimab. The receptor source for this set is an adult with an advanced solid tumor such as melanoma, head and neck, liver or kidney cancer.

This clone has only a few counts. The V call is TRBV18, the J call TRBJ2-5; the D gene is possibly TRBD1 (6 bases). Trimming took off 4 bases at V and 5 bases at J, with 17 bases between the two ends. This CDR3 has 15 amino acids. Per germline, CDR1 KGHSH and CDR2 LQKENI. As DNA, the CDR3 is TGTGCCAGCTCACAGGCCGGGACACAGGGCGAGACCCAGTACTTC. As protein: CASSQAGTQGETQYF.

The chain links TRBV5-4 to TRBJ2-1, with D uncertain. Trimming pared 0 bases from V and 4 bases from J, leaving 8 bases between. Germline CDR1 SGHNT, CDR2 YYREEE (reference sequence). CDR3 length equals 14 residues. DNA of the CDR3: TGTGCCAGCAGCTTGGGGGCGCTATACAATGAGCAGTTCTTC. Its protein is CASSLGALYNEQFF.

The chain has TRBV19 and TRBJ1-2; tentatively, D is TRBD1 (5 bases). The length of the CDR3 is 15 residues. Deletions cut 3 bases from V and 3 bases from J, with 14 bases between. Germline CDR1 reads LNHDA; CDR2 reads SQIVND (reference sequence). CDR3 bases: TGTGCCAGTAGTATCTCTTTCACGGGGGACTATGGCTACACCTTC. Encoded protein: CASSISFTGDYGYTF.

The chain recombines TRBV5-4 with TRBJ1-1; 9 bases agree with TRBD1. Trimming removed 4 bases from V and 4 bases from J; junction bases left unmatched: 8. CDR1 and CDR2 from the germline V gene are SGHNT and YYREEE (reference sequence). The CDR3 contains 15 residues. The CDR3 DNA reads as TGTGCCAGCAGCCGGACAGGGGAGGGAGGCACTGAAGCTTTCTTT. Amino acids: CASSRTGEGGTEAFF.

On this clone itself: Other DNA sequences in the same sample also yield this CDR3. The chain has TRBV6-1 and TRBJ2-1; D call uncertain. The CDR3 is 15 amino acids. Trimming took 6 bases from V and 7 from J, leaving 19 bases between them. CDR1 is MNHNS and CDR2 is SASEGT in the germline V gene. The CDR3 loop reads CASSPHPPTSNEQFF. The DNA of the CDR3 is TGTGCCAGCAGCCCACACCCCCCGACTTCAAATGAGCAGTTCTTC.

This clone occurred once. The chain carries TRBV5-5 and TRBJ2-2; no clear D. V was shortened by 5 bases and J by 5 bases, with 7 bases between the two germline ends. The CDR3 has 12 amino acids. Germline lookup yields CDR1 SGHKS and CDR2 YYEKEE (reference sequence). In nucleotides, the CDR3 is TGTGCCAGCAGTTCAAGGACCGGGGAGCTGTTTTTT. Residues: CASSSRTGELFF.

V is TRBV7-8 and J is TRBJ2-5; 9 nucleotides line up with TRBD1. The DNA end favors TRBJ2-7, so the J call may be wrong. This CDR3 comprises 15 residues. Germline-derived CDR1 and CDR2 are SGHVS and FQNEAQ. The CDR3 DNA reads TGTGCCAGCAGCTTAAGGATTACAGGGGGCGGCGAGCAGTACTTC. Amino acid sequence: CASSLRITGGGEQYF.

This clone was seen only a few times. This sequence joins TRBV29-1 and TRBJ2-5; maybe TRBD1 (6 bases). The germline V gene encodes CDR1 SQVTM and CDR2 ANQGSEA. V was pared by 6 bases and J by 5 bases, with 16 bases between. This CDR3 region has 13 residues. CDR3 residues: CSVPPTGRETQYF. In DNA, the CDR3 is TGCAGCGTCCCCCCCACAGGGCGGGAGACCCAGTACTTC.

This clone was detected only once. The chain carries TRBV6-6 and TRBJ1-2; the match to TRBD1 covers 7 bases. CDR3 length: 12 amino acids. CDR1 and CDR2 (germline): MNHNY, SVGAGI (reference sequence). V shed 4 bases, J shed 9 bases, and the junction held 5 bases outside the gene matches. CDR3 nucleotide sequence: TGTGCCAGCAGTTCCGGGACAGCCCGCTACACCTTC. It codes for CASSSGTARYTF.

The rearrangement joins TRBV7-8 to TRBJ1-5; tentatively, D is TRBD1 (6 bases). The CDR3 is made up of 14 amino acids. Germline-derived CDR1 and CDR2 are SGHVS and FQNEAQ. With 5 bases removed from V and 3 bases from J, the gap between germline ends came to 11 bases. The CDR3 is CASSPGQNNQPQHF. DNA of the CDR3: TGTGCCAGCAGCCCCGGACAGAACAATCAGCCCCAGCATTTT. Combining the CDR3 with reference TRBV7-8 and TRBJ1-5 gives the whole variable domain GAGVSQSPRYKVAKRGQDVALRCDPISGHVSLFWYQQALGQGPEFLTYFQNEAQLDKSGLPSDRFFAERPEGSVSTLKIQRTQQEDSAVYLCASSPGQNNQPQHFGDGTRLSIL.

This rearrangement joins TRBV18 to TRBJ1-1; D gene ambiguous. In germline, CDR1 is KGHSH, CDR2 LQKENI. This CDR3 comprises 13 residues. V gave up 0 bases and J gave up 6 bases, with 8 bases separating them. This CDR3 is CASSPPSGSEAFF. The CDR3 DNA reads as TGTGCCAGCTCACCACCGTCAGGTTCTGAAGCTTTCTTT.

This rearrangement joins TRBV4-2 to TRBJ2-7; D possibly matches TRBD1 or TRBD2 (5 bases each). The germline gives CDR1 LGHNA, CDR2 YNFKEQ. There are 13 residues in the CDR3. Trimming pared 2 bases from V and 2 bases from J, leaving 7 bases between. CDR3 bases: TGTGCCAGCAGCCAATTGGGGGCCTACGAGCAGTACTTC. Its translation is CASSQLGAYEQYF.

The chain combines TRBV19 with TRBJ2-1; 7 bases agree with TRBD2. The germline CDR1 and CDR2 sequences are LNHDA and SQIVND (reference sequence). J was trimmed by 7 bases and V by 5 bases; bases with no gene match: 14. This CDR3 comprises 16 residues. The CDR3 here is CASSLPVGGPGNEQFF. CDR3 nucleotides: TGTGCCAGTAGTCTCCCCGTGGGAGGGCCGGGGAATGAGCAGTTCTTC.

The J gene is TRBJ1-3, the V gene TRBV15; D is possibly TRBD1 (6 bases). V lost 0 bases, J lost 4 bases, and 10 bases lay in between. The CDR3 length is 15 residues. Germline V gives CDR1 LNHNV, CDR2 YYDKDF (reference sequence). CDR3 amino acids: CATSREQGQGNTIYF. The CDR3 nucleotides are TGTGCCACCAGCAGAGAGCAGGGGCAAGGAAACACCATATATTTT.

This clone was picked up a small number of times. The chain employs TRBV5-6 and TRBJ2-7, with D maybe TRBD2 (6 bases). V was clipped by 2 bases and J by 4 bases, with 13 bases between them. This CDR3 has 14 amino acids. Looked up from germline, CDR1 is SGHDT and CDR2 is YYEEEE. The CDR3 DNA reads as TGTGCCAGCAGCTTCTCAGCGGGCGGGTACGAGCAGTACTTC. Translating gives CASSFSAGGYEQYF.

The chain carries TRBV13 and TRBJ2-7; possibly TRBD2 for D (5 bases). V lost 5 bases, J lost 1 base, and 15 bases lay in between. This CDR3 is built from 15 residues. Germline V lookup: CDR1 PRHDT, CDR2 FYEKMQ (reference sequence). CDR3: CASSVGTGRSYEQYF. CDR3 bases: TGTGCCAGCAGCGTGGGCACGGGAAGGTCCTACGAGCAGTACTTC.

This clone showed up just a few times. J is TRBJ2-7 and V is TRBV6-6, with D maybe TRBD1 (5 bases). Germline lookup yields CDR1 MNHNY and CDR2 SVGAGI (reference sequence). Trimming pared 5 bases from V and 3 bases from J, leaving 11 bases between. CDR3 size: 13 residues. The CDR3 sequence is CASSGGAHYEQYF. DNA for the CDR3: TGTGCCAGCAGTGGTGGGGCTCACTACGAGCAGTACTTC.

The rearrangement joins TRBV18 to TRBJ1-1; 7 bases map to TRBD1. J gave up 0 bases and V 3 bases, and 7 bases lay outside the gene matches. This CDR3 has 16 amino acids. Germline-derived CDR1 and CDR2 are KGHSH and LQKENI. The CDR3 reads CASSPRDSIMNTEAFF. CDR3 bases: TGTGCCAGCTCACCTAGGGACAGTATCATGAACACTGAAGCTTTCTTT. Using reference TRBV18 and TRBJ1-1 for the parts outside the CDR3, the full variable domain is NAGVMQNPRHLVRRRGQEARLRCSPMKGHSHVYWYRQLPEEGLKFMVYLQKENIIDESGMPKERFSAEFPKEGPSILRIQQVVRGDSAAYFCASSPRDSIMNTEAFFGQGTRLTVV.

The rearrangement uses TRBV28 and TRBJ2-6, with 8 bases matching TRBD1. This CDR3 spans 15 amino acids. Looked up from germline, CDR1 is MDHEN and CDR2 is SYDVKM. Unmatched junction bases numbered 12, after V lost 4 bases and J lost 13 bases. CDR3 protein: CASSSRTGKIRVLTF. As DNA, the CDR3 is TGTGCCAGCAGTTCCCGGACAGGGAAAATTAGGGTCCTGACTTTC.

V gene TRBV18 combines with J gene TRBJ1-5; a weak D match, TRBD1 (6 bases). V gave up 0 bases and J gave up 4 bases, with 10 bases separating them. The CDR3 spans 15 residues. Germline V CDR1 and CDR2: KGHSH, LQKENI. The CDR3 nucleotides read TGTGCCAGCTCACCACCGGGACAACAGAATCAGCCCCAGCATTTT. This translates into CASSPPGQQNQPQHF.